This TCR beta chain was identified in a study of beta chain features in type 1 diabetes. Study outcomes and limitations: Naive, central memory and Treg TCRB repertoires seemed to resemble each other more closely in patients than they did in healthy donors. Patients with type 1 diabetes showed fewer VDJ junction insertions and more deletions.

This CDR3 contains 15 residues. Germline V gene data show CDR1 as SGHAT and CDR2 as FQNNGV. Germline trimming cut 4 bases from V and 5 bases from J; bases unmatched to any gene: 10. The isolated RNA, all of it, was reverse transcribed, so expressed TCRB transcripts were what got sequenced. Produced via immunoSEQ multiplex PCR; TCRdb's table is partial and in-frame only. The sample yields about 140,000 clones, 6.5% to 8.5% seen once. This clone appeared a few times. Its antigen remains unknown. The chain employs TRBV11-2 and TRBJ2-5; 7 positions match TRBD1. The TCR sequence derives from a woman aged 25 to 39 in good health. The material sequenced was central memory CD4+ T cells from blood. The DNA of the CDR3 is TGTGCCAGCAGCTCCGGGACAGAGACGTGGGAGACCCAGTACTTC. The encoded protein is CASSSGTETWETQYF.